This passage covers 3 T cell receptor beta chains from one sample sequenced in a study of beta chain features in type 1 diabetes. Investigators reverse transcribed all isolated RNA, so they sequenced expressed TCRB transcripts. Sequenced by immunoSEQ multiplex PCR; TCRdb stores in-frame clones only, minus some. The sample holds some 170,000 clones, roughly 60% seen once. These receptors have no identified antigens. Study-wide findings and caveats: For Type 1 diabetes patients, all four CD4+ subsets carried TCRB CDR3s that were moderately but significantly shorter.

Sequencing was carried out using naive CD4+ T cells from blood. The receptors shown here come from a man aged 25-45 years with type 1 diabetes.

To note about this clone: Additional DNA sequences in this sample encode the identical CDR3. The rearrangement uses TRBV30 and TRBJ2-6; D gene uncertain. Looked up from germline, CDR1 is GTSNPN and CDR2 is SVGIG (reference sequence). This CDR3 comprises 14 residues. V was shortened by 0 bases and J by 0 bases, with 3 bases between the two germline ends. CDR3 residues: CAWSVGSGANVLTF. The CDR3 region has the DNA TGTGCCTGGAGTGTGGGCTCTGGGGCCAACGTCCTGACTTTC.

The genes are TRBV29-1 and TRBJ2-2; D might be TRBD1 or TRBD2, each matching 5 bases. Germline V lookup: CDR1 SQVTM, CDR2 ANQGSEA. Trimming cost V 0 bases and J 4 bases, with 12 bases left between them. The CDR3 has 15 residues. This CDR3 reads CSVEDGTLGTGELFF. The CDR3 bases are TGCAGCGTTGAAGATGGGACGCTGGGCACCGGGGAGCTGTTTTTT.

J is TRBJ2-6 and V is TRBV30; D might be TRBD1 or TRBD2, each matching 5 bases. CDR3 length equals 15 residues. CDR1 GTSNPN and CDR2 SVGIG come from the germline V gene (reference sequence). V lost 3 bases and J lost 2, with 11 bases in between. The CDR3 nucleotides read TGTGCCTGGAGGAGGGGCAAGGCTGGGGCCAACGTCCTGACTTTC. Translating gives CAWRRGKAGANVLTF.